This passage covers 13 T cell receptor beta chains from one sample sequenced in a study of blood T cell repertoires in COVID-19. TCRdb's copy holds only in-frame clones and misses some; the assay was immunoSEQ multiplex PCR. In the table there are approximately 37,000 clones, around 85% of which are singletons. Sample: peripheral blood. These receptors all come from a man aged 55 to 70 with active or convalescent COVID-19.

The rearrangement links TRBV2 to TRBJ2-2; TRBD1 agrees at 10 bases. Germline trimming cut 5 bases from V and 4 bases from J; bases unmatched to any gene: 7. This CDR3 spans 16 amino acids. From germline, CDR1 is SNHLY and CDR2 FYNNEI. The CDR3 sequence is CASSRQGAMGTGELFF. CDR3 nucleotide sequence: TGTGCCAGCAGTAGACAGGGGGCGATGGGCACCGGGGAGCTGTTTTTT.

This clone has just a few counts. The CDR3 DNA reads as TGTGCCAGTAGTCTCCTCGGACAGGTCTCTGGGGCCAACGTCCTGACTTTC. Encoded protein: CASSLLGQVSGANVLTF. V gene TRBV19 combines with J gene TRBJ2-6; 7 positions match TRBD1. J was trimmed by 0 bases and V by 5 bases; bases with no gene match: 7. Germline V CDR1 and CDR2: LNHDA, SQIVND (reference sequence). The CDR3 extends over 17 amino acids.

This sequence joins TRBV7-2 and TRBJ1-4, with 7 bases identical to TRBD1. The germline V gene encodes CDR1 SGHTA and CDR2 FQGNSA. The ends lost 1 base at V and 4 bases at J; junction bases unmatched: 6. The CDR3 is 16 residues long. CDR3 in amino acids: CASSLERTGLNEKLFF. The CDR3, as DNA: TGTGCCAGCAGCTTAGAGCGGACAGGACTTAATGAAAAACTGTTTTTT. The full variable domain, rest sourced from reference TRBV7-2 and TRBJ1-4, is GAGVSQSPSNKVTEKGKDVELRCDPISGHTALYWYRQSLGQGLEFLIYFQGNSAPDKSGLPSDRFSAERTGGSVSTLTIQRTQQEDSAVYLCASSLERTGLNEKLFFGSGTQLSVL.

This clone has a count of ten or more. The V and J genes are TRBV4-1 and TRBJ1-1; D not resolved. Trimming stripped 4 bases from V and 1 base from J, with 7 bases between. This CDR3 is built from 13 residues. The germline CDR1 and CDR2 sequences are MGHRA and YSYEKL. CDR3 loop: CASSPQANTEAFF. In DNA form, the CDR3 reads TGCGCCAGCAGCCCGCAGGCGAACACTGAAGCTTTCTTT.

The genes are TRBV11-2 and TRBJ2-2; D might be TRBD1 (6 bases). Per the germline V gene, CDR1 is SGHAT and CDR2 is FQNNGV. Trimming took 6 bases from V and 0 from J, leaving 14 bases between them. The CDR3 runs 16 residues. In DNA form, the CDR3 reads TGTGCCAGCAGTAAGGGGGACACTGCGAACACCGGGGAGCTGTTTTTT. Protein product: CASSKGDTANTGELFF.

This chain joins TRBV6-5 and TRBJ2-7, with 7 bases identical to TRBD1. Looked up from germline, CDR1 is MNHEY and CDR2 is SVGAGI. With 7 bases clipped from V and 5 bases from J, the junction kept 8 bases outside the gene matches. The CDR3 runs 13 residues. Here the CDR3 reads CASTPTGYNEQYV. The CDR3 DNA is TGTGCCAGCACCCCGACAGGGTACAACGAGCAGTACGTC.

This clone was counted once. The chain carries TRBV6-2 or TRBV6-3 and TRBJ1-5, with D hard to call. Germline loops: CDR1 MNHEY, CDR2 SVGEGT. The CDR3 spans 14 residues. V was trimmed by 0 bases and J by 3 bases, leaving 6 bases between them. CDR3 DNA sequence: TGTGCCAGCAGTTACTCCACTTCCAATCAGCCCCAGCATTTT. Amino acids: CASSYSTSNQPQHF.

The genes are TRBV6-5 and TRBJ2-3; D gene uncertain. This CDR3 is 15 amino acids long. Trimming removed 6 bases at V and 2 bases at J, with 15 bases between. Germline CDR1 and CDR2: MNHEY and SVGAGI. CDR3 protein: CASSRGSSHTDTQYF. The CDR3 DNA reads TGTGCCAGCAGCAGAGGATCGAGCCACACAGATACGCAGTATTTT.

The CDR3 loop reads CASSPRTGGEKNTGELFF. The CDR3 DNA reads TGCGCCAGCAGCCCACGGACAGGGGGCGAAAAGAACACCGGGGAGCTGTTTTTT. The chain uses TRBV4-1 and TRBJ2-2; 11 nucleotides line up with TRBD1. V was pared by 4 bases and J by 1 base, with 8 bases of the junction left unmatched. The CDR3 totals 18 residues. Germline V gives CDR1 MGHRA, CDR2 YSYEKL.

The genes are TRBV11-2 and TRBJ2-5; 9 nucleotides agree with TRBD2. Germline V gene lookup returns CDR1 SGHAT and CDR2 FQNNGV. J lost 0 bases, V lost 1 base, and 9 bases had no gene match. The CDR3 spans 18 residues. CDR3 in amino acids: CASSLAASGDPYQETQYF. In nucleotides, the CDR3 is TGTGCCAGCAGCTTAGCGGCTAGCGGGGACCCATACCAAGAGACCCAGTACTTC.

The chain joins TRBV6-5 to TRBJ1-2, with 8 nucleotides matching TRBD1. The germline V gene has CDR1 MNHEY and CDR2 SVGAGI. The ends lost 1 base at V and 8 bases at J; junction bases unmatched: 6. CDR3 length equals 14 residues. DNA of the CDR3: TGTGCCAGCAGTTACTACCAGGGGGCATGGGGCTACACCTTC. This codes for CASSYYQGAWGYTF.

This clone appeared a few times. Other DNA sequences within the sample encode an identical CDR3. V gene TRBV7-9 combines with J gene TRBJ2-5, with 7 positions matching TRBD2. Germline assignment: CDR1 SEHNR and CDR2 FQNEAQ (reference sequence). The trim removed 7 bases at V and 3 bases at J, leaving 5 bases unmatched. This CDR3 spans 13 amino acids. The CDR3 sequence: CASIGAGEETQYF. CDR3 DNA: TGTGCCAGCATAGGGGCGGGAGAAGAGACCCAGTACTTC.

V and J are TRBV24-1 and TRBJ2-1; the match to TRBD2 covers 13 bases. Germline V gene sequence: CDR1 KGHDR, CDR2 SFDVKD. The CDR3 has 19 residues. After removal of 3 bases from V and 1 base from J, the junction contained 8 bases not matched to a gene. The CDR3 is CATSDTGTSGKISYNEQFF. CDR3 nucleotide sequence: TGTGCCACCAGTGATACCGGGACTAGCGGGAAGATTTCCTACAATGAGCAGTTCTTC.